This entry lists 30 T cell receptor beta chains sequenced from one sample in a study of T cell repertoires in cytomegalovirus infection. TCRdb analysed the reads with MiXCR anew, one entry per CDR3 protein. This table has around 210,000 distinct CDR3 sequences, 6% to 8% appearing once. Sequenced material: PBMCs. The origin of the receptors is a human donor in good health (CMV status not recorded). Some clones in this sample may be carry-over from other donors' samples.

This clonotype was counted many times. V gene TRBV4-2 combines with J gene TRBJ1-6, with 10 positions matching TRBD1. From germline, CDR1 is LGHNA and CDR2 YNFKEQ. V lost 2 bases and J lost 10; bases outside the gene matches: 5. There are 15 residues in the CDR3. The CDR3 bases are TGTGCCAGCAGCCAAAAGACAGGGGGCAGCTCACCCCTCCACTTT. It is translated as CASSQKTGGSSPLHF.

This clonotype has at least ten counts. The chain carries TRBV27 and TRBJ2-2; possibly TRBD1 for D (6 bases). This CDR3 spans 15 amino acids. Per the germline V gene, CDR1 is MNHEY and CDR2 is SMNVEV (reference sequence). V shed 7 bases and J shed 3 bases, with 15 bases lying between them. CDR3 amino acids: CASTETGRDTGELFF. The CDR3, as DNA: TGTGCCAGCACCGAAACAGGGAGAGACACCGGGGAGCTGTTTTTT.

In this sample, this clonotype turned up many times. V gene TRBV6-1 combines with J gene TRBJ2-2; no reliable D call. This CDR3 region has 14 residues. Per germline, CDR1 MNHNS and CDR2 SASEGT. V lost 10 bases and J lost 2, with 14 bases in between. The CDR3 sequence: CAMRQAANTGELFF. CDR3 DNA sequence: TGTGCCATGAGGCAGGCCGCAAACACCGGGGAGCTGTTTTTT.

This clonotype is labeled medium-sized. V and J are TRBV6-2 or TRBV6-3 and TRBJ2-7; D gene uncertain. The V gene's germline CDR1 is MNHEY and CDR2 SVGEGT. The CDR3 sequence is 14 residues long. The ends were cut back, 0 bases at V and 2 bases at J, with 8 bases in the middle. CDR3 residues: CASSYSPGPYEQYF. The CDR3, as DNA: TGTGCCAGCAGTTACTCCCCCGGGCCCTACGAGCAGTACTTC.

On this clonotype: This sequence may be a read error, since a much larger clone differs from it by one base. This chain uses TRBV7-9 with TRBJ1-1, with 7 bases identical to TRBD1. V dropped 4 bases and J dropped 6; count of bases not matched to a gene: 8. Germline-derived CDR1 and CDR2 are SEHNR and FQNEAQ (reference sequence). The CDR3 is 14 amino acids. The CDR3 loop reads CASSSDRSYAEAFF. In DNA form, the CDR3 reads TGTGCCAGCAGCTCGGACAGGAGCTACGCTGAAGCTTTCTTT.

This sequence joins TRBV27 and TRBJ1-5; 7 bases match TRBD1. J lost 7 bases, V lost 5 bases, and 8 bases had no gene match. The CDR3 runs to 14 residues. CDR1 is MNHEY and CDR2 is SMNVEV in the germline V gene (reference sequence). CDR3 bases: TGTGCCAGCAGTGATAACAGGGGAGGCCAGCCCCAGCATTTT. This translates into CASSDNRGGQPQHF.

The sample holds many counts of this clonotype. The chain employs TRBV7-2 and TRBJ1-2; D unclear. This CDR3 region has 13 residues. The V gene's germline CDR1 is SGHTA and CDR2 FQGNSA. V was shortened by 1 base and J by 3 bases, with 6 bases between the two germline ends. CDR3 bases: TGTGCCAGCAGCTTAGAGATAGACTATGGCTACACCTTC. This encodes CASSLEIDYGYTF.

This clonotype was seen repeatedly, ten times or more. This chain connects TRBV20-1 to TRBJ2-5; 7 bases align to TRBD1. This CDR3 is built from 13 residues. V was clipped by 7 bases and J by 4 bases; unmatched bases: 9. The germline CDR1 and CDR2 sequences are DFQATT and SNEGSKA (reference sequence). CDR3 coding DNA: TGCAGTGTACAGAGAAGGGGGCGAGAGACCCAGTACTTC. This codes for CSVQRRGRETQYF.

This clonotype has just a few counts. The chain combines TRBV2 with TRBJ2-7; D not certain. Germline values: CDR1 SNHLY, CDR2 FYNNEI. V gave up 4 bases and J gave up 3 bases, with 10 bases separating them. The CDR3 consists of 13 residues. The CDR3 DNA reads TGTGCCAGCAGTGGGCCTCCACACTACGAGCAGTACTTC. Translated: CASSGPPHYEQYF.

Many counts were recorded for this clonotype. The genes are TRBV7-2 and TRBJ1-6; D gene unclear. This CDR3 region has 20 residues. Germline V gene sequence: CDR1 SGHTA, CDR2 FQGNSA. With 1 base removed from V and 0 bases from J, the gap between germline ends came to 19 bases. The CDR3 DNA reads as TGTGCCAGCAGCTTAGGCCGAGACTATAAGTCGAGCTCCTATAATTCACCCCTCCACTTT. Its protein product is CASSLGRDYKSSSYNSPLHF. Looking up the rest from reference TRBV7-2 and TRBJ1-6 gives the full variable domain: GAGVSQSPSNKVTEKGKDVELRCDPISGHTALYWYRQSLGQGLEFLIYFQGNSAPDKSGLPSDRFSAERTGGSVSTLTIQRTQQEDSAVYLCASSLGRDYKSSSYNSPLHFGNGTRLTVT.

This clonotype was picked up many times. This rearrangement joins TRBV4-3 to TRBJ1-1; D is undetermined. Germline lookup yields CDR1 LGHNA and CDR2 YSLEER. CDR3 length equals 14 residues. The V end was cut by 1 base, the J end by 1 base, with 7 bases between. CDR3 protein: CASSQGVWNTEAFF. The CDR3 DNA reads TGCGCCAGCAGCCAAGGGGTATGGAACACTGAAGCTTTCTTT.

This clonotype has ten or more counts. This CDR3 is CAISAQGTYEQYF. For the CDR3, the DNA is TGTGCCATCAGTGCCCAGGGAACCTACGAGCAGTACTTC. The V gene is TRBV10-3, the J gene TRBJ2-7; D is possibly TRBD1 (5 bases). The CDR3 consists of 13 residues. Trimming stripped 4 bases from V and 2 bases from J, with 9 bases between. The germline CDR1 and CDR2 sequences are ENHRY and SYGVKD.

This chain links TRBV5-1 with TRBJ1-2, with a possible D match to TRBD1 (5 bases). Trimming shortened V by 3 bases and J by 2 bases, and 11 bases separated the two germline ends. From germline, CDR1 is SGHRS and CDR2 YFSETQ. CDR3 length: 14 residues. Here the CDR3 reads CASSSGTANYGYTF. The CDR3 DNA is TGCGCCAGCAGCTCCGGGACCGCAAACTATGGCTACACCTTC.

This clonotype was counted at least ten times. The chain combines TRBV7-2 with TRBJ1-6; 8 nucleotides agree with TRBD1. In germline, CDR1 is SGHTA, CDR2 FQGNSA. The CDR3 consists of 15 residues. The V gene end was trimmed by 6 bases and the J gene end by 5 bases; junction bases not matched to a gene: 6. CDR3 nucleotides: TGTGCCAGCAGTTCCCCGACAGGGGATAATTCACCCCTCCACTTT. Residues: CASSSPTGDNSPLHF.

This clonotype appeared many times. The chain recombines TRBV20-1 with TRBJ1-4; D is ambiguous. The CDR3 runs to 15 residues. The V gene's germline CDR1 is DFQATT and CDR2 SNEGSKA (reference sequence). V lost 3 bases and J lost 8, with 19 bases in between. DNA for the CDR3: TGCAGTGCTAGTCCGGCGGCCAGCATGGAGGAAAAACTGTTTTTT. Translation: CSASPAASMEEKLFF.

This clonotype was counted ten times or more. This chain joins TRBV20-1 and TRBJ1-1; a weak D match, TRBD1 (5 bases). V lost 2 bases and J lost 3, with 10 bases in between. There are 13 residues in the CDR3. Looked up from germline, CDR1 is DFQATT and CDR2 is SNEGSKA (reference sequence). This chain's CDR3 is CSARSQVYTEAFF. Written as DNA, the CDR3 is TGCAGTGCTAGATCACAGGTTTACACTGAAGCTTTCTTT.

Ten or more counts support this clonotype. The chain combines TRBV29-1 with TRBJ1-4, with 9 bases aligning to TRBD1. The CDR3 is made up of 15 amino acids. V shed 4 bases and J 3 bases; nucleotides not matched to a gene: 6. Germline assignment: CDR1 SQVTM and CDR2 ANQGSEA. The CDR3 spells CSVGGTGLANEKLFF. The DNA of the CDR3 is TGCAGCGTTGGAGGGACAGGGTTAGCTAATGAAAAACTGTTTTTT. Full variable domain (rest looked up from reference TRBV29-1 and TRBJ1-4): SAVISQKPSRDICQRGTSLTIQCQVDSQVTMMFWYRQQPGQSLTLIATANQGSEATYESGFVIDKFPISRPNLTFSTLTVSNMSPEDSSIYLCSVGGTGLANEKLFFGSGTQLSVL.

This clonotype was detected many times. The V call is TRBV7-9, the J call TRBJ1-1; D unresolved. The CDR3 has 9 amino acids. Germline V gene data show CDR1 as SEHNR and CDR2 as FQNEAQ (reference sequence). V lost 10 bases to trimming and J lost 7 bases, with 7 bases between them. The CDR3 sequence is CAIDREAFF. The DNA for the CDR3 is TGTGCCATTGATCGTGAAGCTTTCTTT.

This clonotype was counted many times. V gene TRBV2 combines with J gene TRBJ1-1, with D possibly being TRBD1 (5 bases). Germline assignment: CDR1 SNHLY and CDR2 FYNNEI. The CDR3 runs 12 residues. V shed 7 bases and J shed 5 bases, with 11 bases lying between them. This chain's CDR3 is CASMRGETEAFF. CDR3 coding DNA: TGTGCCAGCATGAGAGGGGAAACTGAAGCTTTCTTT.

The sample holds many counts of this clonotype. This chain uses TRBV5-1 with TRBJ2-3, with 10 bases identical to TRBD2. Germline V gene data show CDR1 as SGHRS and CDR2 as YFSETQ. Trimming took 0 bases from V and 5 from J; bases not matched to a gene: 6. This CDR3 region has 16 residues. As DNA, the CDR3 is TGCGCCAGCAGCTTGGGAGCGGGGGGGCTGGAAGATACGCAGTATTTT. It codes for CASSLGAGGLEDTQYF.

The chain links TRBV29-1 to TRBJ2-7, with a possible D match to TRBD2 (5 bases). V lost 4 bases and J lost 3, with 16 bases in between. This CDR3 region has 14 residues. In germline, CDR1 is SQVTM, CDR2 ANQGSEA. The CDR3 sequence: CSVVEGQNNYEQYF. Written as DNA, the CDR3 is TGCAGCGTTGTTGAGGGTCAGAACAACTACGAGCAGTACTTC.

This clonotype was observed at least ten times. The rearrangement uses TRBV6-5 and TRBJ1-1; 10 nucleotides match TRBD1. The germline gives CDR1 MNHEY, CDR2 SVGAGI. Trimming at V came to 2 bases and at J to 8 bases, leaving 8 bases not matched to a gene. The CDR3 runs to 15 residues. CDR3 sequence reads: CASSYRKGQGLEAFF. The CDR3 DNA is TGTGCCAGCAGTTACAGAAAGGGACAGGGGCTCGAAGCTTTCTTT.

The chain carries TRBV29-1 and TRBJ2-2; D possibly corresponds to TRBD2 (7 bases). The CDR3 contains 14 residues. Germline V gene data show CDR1 as SQVTM and CDR2 as ANQGSEA. The V and J ends lost 4 bases and 4 bases respectively, with 13 bases between them. CDR3 coding DNA: TGCAGCGTTGTTGGGGGGGCGACCACCGGGGAGCTGTTTTTT. Amino acid sequence: CSVVGGATTGELFF.

This clonotype was observed a few times. The rearrangement uses TRBV6-2 or TRBV6-3 and TRBJ1-2, with D unresolved. This CDR3 comprises 11 residues. CDR1 is MNHEY and CDR2 is SVGEGT in the germline V gene. V lost 8 bases to trimming and J lost 4 bases, with 8 bases between them. The CDR3 nucleotides are TGTGCCAGCTCAGCGGCCTATGGCTACACCTTC. Translating it yields CASSAAYGYTF.

The rearrangement uses TRBV29-1 and TRBJ1-5, with D tentatively TRBD1 (6 bases). Germline V gives CDR1 SQVTM, CDR2 ANQGSEA. The CDR3 sequence is 13 residues long. Trimming took off 6 bases at V and 7 bases at J, with 16 bases between the two ends. The CDR3 nucleotides are TGCAGCGTCACGGACAGTTGGGAACAGCCCCAGCATTTT. Its translation is CSVTDSWEQPQHF. Full variable domain (outside the CDR3, taken from reference TRBV29-1 and TRBJ1-5): SAVISQKPSRDICQRGTSLTIQCQVDSQVTMMFWYRQQPGQSLTLIATANQGSEATYESGFVIDKFPISRPNLTFSTLTVSNMSPEDSSIYLCSVTDSWEQPQHFGDGTRLSIL.

This clonotype appeared many times. The gene calls are TRBV7-2 and TRBJ2-7, with 8 bases that match TRBD1. The CDR3 covers 14 residues. Germline V gene lookup returns CDR1 SGHTA and CDR2 FQGNSA. The V segment lost 7 bases and the J segment 3 bases; nucleotides outside the gene matches: 8. The CDR3 bases are TGTGCCAGCACCTTCGACAGGGGCCGCTACGAGCAGTACTTC. This translates into CASTFDRGRYEQYF.

This clonotype was seen at least ten times. This chain links TRBV28 with TRBJ1-1, with D unresolved. Germline lookup yields CDR1 MDHEN and CDR2 SYDVKM. CDR3 length: 13 amino acids. V lost 4 bases and J 0 bases, leaving 6 bases between the germline ends. The CDR3 here is CASSWGMNTEAFF. The CDR3 nucleotides are TGTGCCAGCAGTTGGGGTATGAACACTGAAGCTTTCTTT.

The sample holds many counts of this clonotype. The chain joins TRBV7-2 to TRBJ1-1; the match to TRBD1 covers 8 bases. Losses at the gene ends were 5 bases for V and 1 base for J; bases not matched to a gene: 6. The CDR3 has 15 amino acids. The germline V gene encodes CDR1 SGHTA and CDR2 FQGNSA. The CDR3 region is CASSTFGQGNTEAFF. CDR3 DNA sequence: TGTGCCAGCAGCACTTTCGGACAGGGGAACACTGAAGCTTTCTTT.

This clonotype was recorded at least ten times. Mismatch with germline at one junction end may stem from a read error. The rearrangement links TRBV19 to TRBJ2-1; perhaps TRBD1 as D (6 bases). CDR1 is LNHDA and CDR2 is SQIVND in the germline V gene (reference sequence). This CDR3 has 13 residues. The chain's CDR3 is CASSPYRDGRILF. Here the CDR3 DNA reads TGTGCCAGTAGTCCGTACAGGGATGGGCGAATTCTCTTC.

Details on this clonotype: This sequence may be a read error, since a much larger clone differs from it by one base. The genes are TRBV6-2 or TRBV6-3 and TRBJ1-5; D is ambiguous. Germline V lookup: CDR1 MNHEY, CDR2 SVGEGT. The CDR3 runs to 14 residues. CDR3: CGSSYSEGYQPQHF. The DNA of the CDR3 is TGTGGCAGCAGTTACTCAGAAGGGTACCAGCCCCAGCATTTT.